These 25 T cell receptor beta chains originate from one sample sequenced in a study of blood T cell repertoires in COVID-19. Only in-frame clones appear in the TCRdb table, and some are missing; sequencing was by immunoSEQ multiplex PCR. The top ten clones hold approximately 3.5% of a sample with about 240,000 clones, approximately 83% of them seen once. Sample: PBMCs or T cells enriched from blood (not recorded which). All receptors come from a woman in her thirties or forties with acute COVID-19.

The V gene is TRBV5-1, the J gene TRBJ2-2; a possible D gene is TRBD1 (6 bases). The CDR3 is 16 residues long. The germline V and J ends were trimmed by 2 bases and 1 base, with 12 bases remaining between them. Germline CDR1 reads SGHRS; CDR2 reads YFSETQ. The CDR3 protein is CASSLRAGVNTGELFF. The CDR3 bases are TGCGCCAGCAGCTTAAGGGCAGGGGTGAACACCGGGGAGCTGTTTTTT.

The J gene is TRBJ1-5, the V gene TRBV5-1; tentatively, D is TRBD1 (6 bases). CDR3 size: 16 residues. With 4 bases removed from V and 3 bases from J, the gap between germline ends came to 17 bases. CDR1 and CDR2 (germline): SGHRS, YFSETQ. The chain's CDR3 is CASSIDGTPYNQPQHF. The CDR3 nucleotides read TGCGCCAGCAGCATTGACGGGACACCTTACAATCAGCCCCAGCATTTT.

This clone was seen just once. This chain links TRBV29-1 with TRBJ2-7, with 11 bases matching TRBD2. From germline, CDR1 is SQVTM and CDR2 ANQGSEA. This CDR3 is built from 13 residues. The junction had 2 bases not matched to a gene; V was cut back by 4 bases and J by 3 bases. CDR3 amino acids: CSVVAGGVYEQYF. CDR3 nucleotides: TGCAGCGTTGTAGCGGGAGGGGTCTACGAGCAGTACTTC.

The V call is TRBV27, the J call TRBJ1-2, with a weak D call TRBD1 (6 bases). The CDR3 runs to 15 residues. The V end lost 4 bases, the J end lost 3 bases, and 15 bases lay between the germline ends. Germline V gene lookup returns CDR1 MNHEY and CDR2 SMNVEV (reference sequence). The CDR3 loop is CASSSATGDYYGYTF. CDR3 coding DNA: TGTGCCAGCAGTTCCGCGACAGGAGACTACTATGGCTACACCTTC.

This clone was seen once. The CDR3 here is CASSGTWETQYF. For the CDR3, the DNA is TGTGCCAGCAGTGGGACTTGGGAGACCCAGTACTTC. The chain combines TRBV12-3 or TRBV12-4 with TRBJ2-5; perhaps TRBD2 as D (6 bases). CDR3 length: 12 residues. Trimming cost V 5 bases and J 5 bases, with 9 bases left between them.

This clone was recorded once. J is TRBJ2-2 and V is TRBV7-8; 11 positions agree with TRBD2. After removal of 4 bases from V and 3 bases from J, the junction contained 4 bases not matched to a gene. The CDR3 sequence is 16 residues long. Germline assignment: CDR1 SGHVS and CDR2 FQNEAQ. The CDR3: CASSSLAGGHTGELFF. For the CDR3, the DNA is TGTGCCAGCAGCTCCCTAGCGGGAGGTCACACCGGGGAGCTGTTTTTT.

This chain uses TRBV29-1 with TRBJ2-3; 9 bases map to TRBD2. With 5 bases clipped from V and 4 bases from J, the junction kept 13 bases outside the gene matches. Germline CDR1 is SQVTM and CDR2 is ANQGSEA. The CDR3 is 16 residues long. The CDR3 loop reads CSVRGDSGRKADTQYF. Written as DNA, the CDR3 is TGCAGCGTTCGCGGGGATAGCGGGAGAAAAGCAGATACGCAGTATTTT.

The rearrangement uses TRBV24-1 and TRBJ2-2, with 11 bases fitting TRBD1. The CDR3 spans 17 residues. CDR1 is KGHDR and CDR2 is SFDVKD in the germline V gene. The ends lost 2 bases at V and 7 bases at J; junction bases unmatched: 8. The CDR3 is CATSDWRTGGLSGELFF. The CDR3 DNA reads as TGTGCCACCAGTGATTGGCGGACAGGGGGCTTGAGCGGGGAGCTGTTTTTT.

The gene calls are TRBV18 and TRBJ2-1, with no clear D. There are 13 residues in the CDR3. Germline V gene data show CDR1 as KGHSH and CDR2 as LQKENI. V was clipped by 6 bases and J by 4 bases, with 10 bases between them. The CDR3 region is CASSSGGYNEQFF. CDR3 DNA sequence: TGTGCCAGCTCGTCAGGTGGTTACAATGAGCAGTTCTTC.

This clone was picked up a small number of times. The CDR3 bases are TGCAGTGCTAGTGGGGCACTAGCGGGAAACAATGAGCAGTTCTTC. This codes for CSASGALAGNNEQFF. This chain joins TRBV20-1 and TRBJ2-1; 10 nucleotides line up with TRBD2. V shed 3 bases, J shed 5 bases, and the junction held 7 bases outside the gene matches. There are 15 residues in the CDR3. Germline V gene data show CDR1 as DFQATT and CDR2 as SNEGSKA (reference sequence).

The chain uses TRBV11-2 and TRBJ2-7, with D possibly matching TRBD2 (6 bases). The CDR3 is made up of 17 amino acids. Per germline, CDR1 SGHAT and CDR2 FQNNGV. Trimming removed 1 base from V and 2 bases from J, with 18 bases in between. The CDR3 here is CASSLVGAGTAAYEQYF. DNA for the CDR3: TGTGCCAGCAGCTTAGTAGGGGCGGGGACCGCTGCCTACGAGCAGTACTTC.

The V gene is TRBV20-1, the J gene TRBJ2-7; D might be TRBD1 (6 bases). V dropped 3 bases and J dropped 0 bases, with 9 bases sitting between them. The CDR3 runs 13 residues. Germline V gene sequence: CDR1 DFQATT, CDR2 SNEGSKA (reference sequence). The CDR3 region has the DNA TGCAGTGCTAGTCAGGGGTTCTCCTACGAGCAGTACTTC. Translating it yields CSASQGFSYEQYF.

The J gene is TRBJ1-5, the V gene TRBV19; D gene uncertain. Germline loops: CDR1 LNHDA, CDR2 SQIVND (reference sequence). Trimming took off 10 bases at V and 4 bases at J, with 11 bases between the two ends. The CDR3 consists of 12 residues. The CDR3 loop reads CATRTGNQPQHF. DNA of the CDR3: TGTGCCACGAGGACGGGGAATCAGCCCCAGCATTTT.

CDR3 region: CATSDLPGGLTEAFF. The CDR3 nucleotides read TGTGCCACCAGTGATTTGCCAGGGGGTCTCACTGAAGCTTTCTTT. V and J are TRBV24-1 and TRBJ1-1, with TRBD1 matching 7 bases. The CDR3 extends over 15 amino acids. The V segment lost 0 bases and the J segment 4 bases; nucleotides outside the gene matches: 4. The V gene's germline CDR1 is KGHDR and CDR2 SFDVKD.

The genes are TRBV5-1 and TRBJ2-7, with TRBD1 matching 9 bases. The CDR3 is 14 amino acids. Germline V gene sequence: CDR1 SGHRS, CDR2 YFSETQ. V gave up 4 bases and J gave up 5 bases; unmatched junction bases: 7. The CDR3 nucleotides read TGCGCCAGCAGCCTCGGACAGGGGATCCACGAGCAGTACTTC. Translation: CASSLGQGIHEQYF. Complete variable domain (other parts from reference TRBV5-1 and TRBJ2-7): KAGVTQTPRYLIKTRGQQVTLSCSPISGHRSVSWYQQTPGQGLQFLFEYFSETQRNKGNFPGRFSGRQFSNSRSEMNVSTLELGDSALYLCASSLGQGIHEQYFGPGTRLTVT.

CDR3 sequence: CASSYYPTGGSGNTIYF. The CDR3 bases are TGTGCCAGCAGCTACTACCCGACAGGGGGCTCTGGAAACACCATATATTTT. The chain links TRBV5-6 to TRBJ1-3; 9 nucleotides match TRBD1. Germline V gene lookup returns CDR1 SGHDT and CDR2 YYEEEE. The CDR3 contains 17 residues. V dropped 3 bases and J dropped 0; count of bases not matched to a gene: 7.

V gene TRBV11-3 combines with J gene TRBJ2-1, with a weak D call TRBD2 (6 bases). The V end lost 4 bases, the J end lost 5 bases, and 15 bases lay between the germline ends. In germline, CDR1 is SGHNT, CDR2 YENEEA. The CDR3 sequence is 15 residues long. In DNA, the CDR3 is TGTGCCAGCAGCTATCGGGTAGCGGAGCACAATGAGCAGTTCTTC. It translates to CASSYRVAEHNEQFF.

This rearrangement joins TRBV7-9 to TRBJ1-1; tentative D call: TRBD1 (5 bases). Per germline, CDR1 SEHNR and CDR2 FQNEAQ (reference sequence). This CDR3 comprises 13 residues. Trimming cost V 4 bases and J 1 base, with 7 bases left between them. CDR3 sequence reads: CASSWGGNTEAFF. CDR3 coding DNA: TGTGCCAGCAGCTGGGGGGGGAACACTGAAGCTTTCTTT.

This rearrangement joins TRBV5-4 to TRBJ2-7; the match to TRBD2 covers 10 bases. Germline V gene data show CDR1 as SGHNT and CDR2 as YYREEE (reference sequence). J lost 3 bases, V lost 3 bases, and 6 bases had no gene match. The CDR3 contains 15 residues. CDR3 DNA: TGTGCCAGCAGCTACGGGACTAGCGAGTACTACGAGCAGTACTTC. It yields the protein CASSYGTSEYYEQYF.

J is TRBJ2-6 and V is TRBV5-1; 7 nucleotides match TRBD1. Trimming at V came to 6 bases and at J to 0 bases, leaving 12 bases not matched to a gene. CDR1 is SGHRS and CDR2 is YFSETQ in the germline V gene. The CDR3 is made up of 18 amino acids. The CDR3 DNA follows: TGCGCCAGCACCCCCCAGGGCACAGGGGACTCTGGGGCCAACGTCCTGACTTTC. Encoded protein: CASTPQGTGDSGANVLTF.

The chain couples TRBV30 to TRBJ1-5; D call uncertain. With 2 bases removed from V and 1 base from J, the gap between germline ends came to 9 bases. The CDR3 is 14 amino acids. Germline loops: CDR1 GTSNPN, CDR2 SVGIG (reference sequence). The CDR3 nucleotides read TGTGCCTGGAGTAAGGACTCCAGCAATCAGCCCCAGCATTTT. Amino acid sequence: CAWSKDSSNQPQHF.

This clone was picked up one time. The J gene is TRBJ2-5, the V gene TRBV6-5, with 9 nucleotides matching TRBD1. The CDR3 is 13 amino acids. CDR1 and CDR2 from the germline V gene are MNHEY and SVGAGI. V shed 5 bases, J shed 3 bases, and the junction held 1 base outside the gene matches. The CDR3 spells CASSRDREETQYF. CDR3 sequence (DNA): TGTGCCAGCAGTAGGGACAGGGAAGAGACCCAGTACTTC.

The V and J genes are TRBV14 and TRBJ2-7, with unresolved D. Germline V CDR1 and CDR2: SGHDN, FVKESK. The CDR3 loop spans 14 amino acids. V was trimmed by 4 bases and J by 1 base, leaving 11 bases between them. This CDR3 reads CASSRVAGSYEQYF. The CDR3 DNA reads as TGTGCCAGCAGCCGGGTGGCCGGGTCCTACGAGCAGTACTTC. Based on the CDR3 plus reference TRBV14 and TRBJ2-7, the full variable domain is EAGVTQFPSHSVIEKGQTVTLRCDPISGHDNLYWYRRVMGKEIKFLLHFVKESKQDESGMPNNRFLAERTGGTYSTLKVQPAELEDSGVYFCASSRVAGSYEQYFGPGTRLTVT.

The chain has TRBV12-3 or TRBV12-4 and TRBJ2-1; D is unclear. Trimming cost V 4 bases and J 8 bases, with 6 bases left between them. The CDR3 length is 11 residues. CDR3 in amino acids: CASSSSYEQFF. The CDR3 DNA sequence: TGTGCCAGCAGTTCTTCTTATGAGCAGTTCTTC.

This rearrangement joins TRBV5-1 to TRBJ2-7; D perhaps matches TRBD1 (5 bases). CDR3 length: 15 residues. Trimming stripped 1 base from V and 3 bases from J, with 14 bases between. CDR1 is SGHRS and CDR2 is YFSETQ in the germline V gene. This chain's CDR3 is CASSLIQGSSYEQYF. The CDR3, as DNA: TGCGCCAGCAGCTTGATCCAGGGTAGTAGCTACGAGCAGTACTTC. The complete variable domain, with remaining parts taken from reference TRBV5-1 and TRBJ2-7, reads KAGVTQTPRYLIKTRGQQVTLSCSPISGHRSVSWYQQTPGQGLQFLFEYFSETQRNKGNFPGRFSGRQFSNSRSEMNVSTLELGDSALYLCASSLIQGSSYEQYFGPGTRLTVT.